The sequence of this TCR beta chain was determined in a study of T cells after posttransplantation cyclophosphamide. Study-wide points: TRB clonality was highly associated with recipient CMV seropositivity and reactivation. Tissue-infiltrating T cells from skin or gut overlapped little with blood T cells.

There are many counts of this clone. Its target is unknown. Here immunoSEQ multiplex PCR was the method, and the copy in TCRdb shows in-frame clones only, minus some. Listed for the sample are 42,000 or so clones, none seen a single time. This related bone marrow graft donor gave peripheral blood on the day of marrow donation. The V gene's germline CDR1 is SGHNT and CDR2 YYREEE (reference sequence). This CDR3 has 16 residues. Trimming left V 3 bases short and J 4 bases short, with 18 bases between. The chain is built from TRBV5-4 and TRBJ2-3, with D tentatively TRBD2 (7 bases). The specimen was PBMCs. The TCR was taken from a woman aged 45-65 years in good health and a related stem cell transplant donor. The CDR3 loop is CASSSPWGGGADTQYF. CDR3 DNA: TGTGCCAGCAGCTCCCCGTGGGGGGGCGGCGCAGATACGCAGTATTTT.